The 24 T cell receptor beta chains given below trace back to one sample, sequenced in a study of cytotoxic CD8 clonotypes in ibrutinib-treated CLL. Here immunoSEQ multiplex PCR was the method, and the copy in TCRdb shows in-frame clones only, minus some. The repertoire holds around 42,000 clones, with 65% to 70% as singletons. Sequences were derived from PBMCs, sampled after 24 months of ibrutinib treatment. Receptor source: a human donor with chronic lymphocytic leukemia.

J is TRBJ1-1 and V is TRBV18, with no clear D. The V gene's germline CDR1 is KGHSH and CDR2 LQKENI. This CDR3 region has 14 residues. Trimming removed 2 bases from V and 2 bases from J, with 9 bases in between. DNA for the CDR3: TGTGCCAGCTCACCAGGAGGGCCAAACACTGAAGCTTTCTTT. Translation gives CASSPGGPNTEAFF. The full variable domain, with the rest looked up from reference TRBV18 and TRBJ1-1, is NAGVMQNPRHLVRRRGQEARLRCSPMKGHSHVYWYRQLPEEGLKFMVYLQKENIIDESGMPKERFSAEFPKEGPSILRIQQVVRGDSAAYFCASSPGGPNTEAFFGQGTRLTVV.

The chain carries TRBV28 and TRBJ2-7, with 12 bases aligning to TRBD2. CDR1 is MDHEN, CDR2 SYDVKM, per germline. The CDR3 is made up of 14 amino acids. Trimming cost V 6 bases and J 2 bases; bases outside gene matches: 2. For the CDR3, the DNA is TGTGCCAGCAGCCTAGCGGGAGGGCCCTACGAGCAGTACTTC. Translation: CASSLAGGPYEQYF.

CDR3 in DNA: TGTGCCAGCAGCCAAGTTAATAGCAGGGGTGAAGCTTTCTTT. Translation gives CASSQVNSRGEAFF. The J gene is TRBJ1-1, the V gene TRBV14; perhaps TRBD1 as D (6 bases). V gave up 1 base and J gave up 7 bases, with 13 bases separating them. This CDR3 comprises 14 residues. Per germline, CDR1 SGHDN and CDR2 FVKESK.

The V and J genes are TRBV7-8 and TRBJ2-2; D remains unclear. V was cut by 0 bases and J by 5 bases, with 4 bases left in between. The CDR3 contains 13 residues. Germline V gene data show CDR1 as SGHVS and CDR2 as FQNEAQ. CDR3 bases: TGTGCCAGCAGCTTAGCGAGGACCGGGGAGCTGTTTTTT. The encoded protein is CASSLARTGELFF.

This clone was picked up a small number of times. This sample includes further DNA sequences coding for the same CDR3. The chain couples TRBV5-1 to TRBJ1-1; D unclear. Between the trimmed V and J ends, which lost 0 bases and 0 bases, there was a span of 6 bases. This CDR3 contains 14 residues. Germline V gene lookup returns CDR1 SGHRS and CDR2 YFSETQ. The CDR3 DNA is TGCGCCAGCAGCTTGGGCCAAATGAACACTGAAGCTTTCTTT. This encodes CASSLGQMNTEAFF.

The chain joins TRBV7-9 to TRBJ1-5; D ambiguous. Looked up from germline, CDR1 is SEHNR and CDR2 is FQNEAQ (reference sequence). This CDR3 has 12 residues. The V gene lost 0 bases and the J gene lost 10 bases, with 7 bases spanning the gap. The CDR3 bases are TGTGCCAGCAGCTTAGCGGGCGACCCCCAGCATTTT. The encoded protein is CASSLAGDPQHF. Based on the CDR3 plus reference TRBV7-9 and TRBJ1-5, the full variable domain is DTGVSQNPRHKITKRGQNVTFRCDPISEHNRLYWYRQTLGQGPEFLTYFQNEAQLEKSRLLSDRFSAERPKGSFSTLEIQRTEQGDSAMYLCASSLAGDPQHFGDGTRLSIL.

This clone was seen a handful of times. This chain uses TRBV21-1 with TRBJ2-7. TRBV21-1 is deemed a pseudogene. This CDR3 comprises 15 residues. CDR3 DNA sequence: TGTGCCAGCAGTGCCGGAGGGGGAAGGGACTACGAGCAGTACTTC. Translating it yields CASSAGGGRDYEQYF.

This clone has just one count. CDR3 in amino acids: CASSVPGQTSYGYTF. In DNA, the CDR3 is TGTGCCAGCAGCGTTCCGGGACAGACCTCCTATGGCTACACCTTC. The chain links TRBV5-8 to TRBJ1-2; the match to TRBD1 covers 7 bases. The V segment lost 4 bases and the J segment 4 bases; nucleotides outside the gene matches: 10. The CDR3 totals 15 residues. Germline loops: CDR1 SGHTS, CDR2 YDEGEE.

The chain links TRBV15 to TRBJ1-2; TRBD1 is a possible D gene (6 bases). V dropped 0 bases and J dropped 14 bases, with 28 bases sitting between them. Germline CDR1 is LNHNV and CDR2 is YYDKDF (reference sequence). The CDR3 runs 17 residues. The CDR3 DNA sequence: TGTGCCACCAGCAGAGAAGGCCCTCTTAACAGGGTCGGGTCTTTAACCTTC. This gives the protein CATSREGPLNRVGSLTF.

The gene calls are TRBV28 and TRBJ1-1; D gene unclear. CDR1 MDHEN and CDR2 SYDVKM come from the germline V gene. The CDR3 loop spans 11 amino acids. Trimming took off 6 bases at V and 5 bases at J, with 7 bases between the two ends. Here the CDR3 reads CASREGTEAFF. The CDR3 coding sequence is TGTGCCAGCAGAGAAGGGACTGAAGCTTTCTTT. The full variable domain, in which reference TRBV28 and TRBJ1-1 provide the parts outside the CDR3, is DVKVTQSSRYLVKRTGEKVFLECVQDMDHENMFWYRQDPGLGLRLIYFSYDVKMKEKGDIPEGYSVSREKKERFSLILESASTNQTSMYLCASREGTEAFFGQGTRLTVV.

The CDR3 region has the DNA TGTGCCATCACCCCCGCCCCAGGATATCCGAACTCCTACGAGCAGTACTTC. It specifies CAITPAPGYPNSYEQYF. The chain joins TRBV10-3 to TRBJ2-7; D is unclear. The CDR3 totals 17 residues. Germline V lookup: CDR1 ENHRY, CDR2 SYGVKD. The V end was cut by 7 bases, the J end by 0 bases, with 22 bases between.

This clone was counted once. V and J are TRBV15 and TRBJ2-7, with TRBD1 identical over 10 bases. V was clipped by 4 bases and J by 3 bases; unmatched bases: 3. The germline gives CDR1 LNHNV, CDR2 YYDKDF (reference sequence). CDR3 length: 14 residues. The CDR3 reads CATSTGQGDYEQYF. The CDR3 region has the DNA TGTGCCACCAGCACCGGACAGGGGGACTACGAGCAGTACTTC.

The gene calls are TRBV27 and TRBJ2-2; D perhaps matches TRBD2 (5 bases). V was shortened by 3 bases and J by 4 bases, with 12 bases between the two germline ends. Germline CDR1 and CDR2: MNHEY and SMNVEV (reference sequence). CDR3 length: 15 residues. The CDR3 loop reads CASSFRGLITGELFF. In DNA, the CDR3 is TGTGCCAGCAGTTTTCGAGGACTGATCACCGGGGAGCTGTTTTTT.

In this sample, this clone turned up a few times. The J gene is TRBJ1-2, the V gene TRBV9; a weak D match, TRBD1 (5 bases). Trimming stripped 0 bases from V and 0 bases from J, with 9 bases between. Germline CDR1 SGDLS, CDR2 YYNGEE. The CDR3 runs 15 residues. CDR3 amino acids: CASSVGQGTNYGYTF. The CDR3 DNA sequence: TGTGCCAGCAGCGTAGGTCAGGGAACTAACTATGGCTACACCTTC.

The rearrangement joins TRBV4-2 to TRBJ2-7, with 7 nucleotides matching TRBD2. This CDR3 has 15 amino acids. After removal of 0 bases from V and 4 bases from J, the junction contained 6 bases not matched to a gene. The germline V gene encodes CDR1 LGHNA and CDR2 YNFKEQ. The CDR3 DNA is TGTGCCAGCAGCCAAGACGGCGCGGGAGCTTACGAGCAGTACTTC. The encoded protein is CASSQDGAGAYEQYF.

The chain joins TRBV5-4 to TRBJ2-3, with 11 bases identical to TRBD1. Germline lookup yields CDR1 SGHNT and CDR2 YYREEE (reference sequence). Trimming cost V 4 bases and J 4 bases; bases outside gene matches: 8. This CDR3 contains 16 residues. DNA of the CDR3: TGTGCCAGCAGCAGGCCGGGACAGGGGGTTGCAGATACGCAGTATTTT. Protein product: CASSRPGQGVADTQYF.

The genes are TRBV15 and TRBJ2-3; D unresolved. CDR3 size: 14 residues. Trimming left V 3 bases short and J 2 bases short, with 9 bases between. Germline V gene sequence: CDR1 LNHNV, CDR2 YYDKDF (reference sequence). CDR3 in DNA: TGTGCCACCAGCAGCCCCGTACTCACAGATACGCAGTATTTT. Its translation is CATSSPVLTDTQYF.

The chain is built from TRBV7-9 and TRBJ2-2, with 9 bases fitting TRBD1. V lost 11 bases and J lost 4; bases outside the gene matches: 11. Germline CDR1 is SEHNR and CDR2 is FQNEAQ (reference sequence). There are 15 residues in the CDR3. Written as DNA, the CDR3 is TGTGCCGGACACCGGGACAGGGTTGGCACCGGGGAGCTGTTTTTT. This translates into CAGHRDRVGTGELFF.

V usage is TRBV6-5 and J usage is TRBJ1-1, with D possibly TRBD1 on 5 matching bases. CDR3 length: 13 residues. Trimming shortened V by 6 bases and J by 0 bases, and 8 bases separated the two germline ends. CDR1 and CDR2 (germline): MNHEY, SVGAGI. The CDR3 is CASSRQLNTEAFF. The CDR3 region has the DNA TGTGCCAGCAGCCGACAGCTGAACACTGAAGCTTTCTTT.

The chain recombines TRBV18 with TRBJ1-2, with 7 bases fitting TRBD1. The V and J ends lost 3 bases and 5 bases, in that order; junction bases with no gene match: 3. CDR1 is KGHSH and CDR2 is LQKENI in the germline V gene. The CDR3 is made up of 13 amino acids. This CDR3 is CASSPGQSYGYTF. The DNA of the CDR3 is TGTGCCAGCTCACCGGGACAGTCTTATGGCTACACCTTC.

This chain links TRBV5-1 with TRBJ2-3; D possibly matches TRBD1 or TRBD2 (6 bases each). The germline V and J ends were trimmed by 0 bases and 5 bases, with 13 bases remaining between them. This CDR3 comprises 15 residues. Germline V gene data show CDR1 as SGHRS and CDR2 as YFSETQ. DNA for the CDR3: TGCGCCAGCAGCTTGGCCGGGGGCGCGGGAGATACGCAGTATTTT. As protein: CASSLAGGAGDTQYF.

The rearrangement joins TRBV5-4 to TRBJ2-1, with TRBD1 matching 11 bases. CDR1 and CDR2 (germline): SGHNT, YYREEE (reference sequence). The CDR3 totals 16 residues. After removal of 2 bases from V and 8 bases from J, the junction contained 9 bases not matched to a gene. CDR3 coding DNA: TGTGCCAGCAGCTTCGACCGGGACAGGGGGTTCGATGAGCAGTTCTTC. It translates to CASSFDRDRGFDEQFF.

The chain employs TRBV11-2 and TRBJ2-1, with D unresolved. Trimming took off 3 bases at V and 5 bases at J, with 8 bases between the two ends. Germline V gives CDR1 SGHAT, CDR2 FQNNGV. This CDR3 contains 13 residues. The CDR3 DNA is TGTGCCAGCAGCTTTTCAGGAGACAATGAGCAGTTCTTC. It is translated as CASSFSGDNEQFF.

The V and J genes are TRBV5-4 and TRBJ2-2, with 9 positions matching TRBD2. This CDR3 is 16 amino acids long. V shed 0 bases, J shed 3 bases, and the junction held 3 bases outside the gene matches. Germline loops: CDR1 SGHNT, CDR2 YYREEE (reference sequence). The CDR3 sequence: CASSLAAGGYTGELFF. In DNA form, the CDR3 reads TGTGCCAGCAGCTTGGCAGCGGGAGGATACACCGGGGAGCTGTTTTTT.